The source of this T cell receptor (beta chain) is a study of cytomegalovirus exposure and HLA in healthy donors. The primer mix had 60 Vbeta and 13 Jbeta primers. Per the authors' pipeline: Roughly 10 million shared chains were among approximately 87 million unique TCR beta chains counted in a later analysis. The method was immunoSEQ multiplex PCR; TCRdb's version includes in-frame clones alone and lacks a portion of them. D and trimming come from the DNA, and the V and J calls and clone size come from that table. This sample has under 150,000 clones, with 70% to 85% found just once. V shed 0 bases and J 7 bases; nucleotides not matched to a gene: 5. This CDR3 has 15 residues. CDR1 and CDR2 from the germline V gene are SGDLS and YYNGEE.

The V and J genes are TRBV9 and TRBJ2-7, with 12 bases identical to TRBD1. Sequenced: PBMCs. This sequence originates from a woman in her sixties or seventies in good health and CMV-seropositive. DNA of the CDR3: TGTGCCAGCAGCGTAGAGGGACAGGGGGCGGGGGAGCAGTACTTC. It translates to CASSVEGQGAGEQYF.